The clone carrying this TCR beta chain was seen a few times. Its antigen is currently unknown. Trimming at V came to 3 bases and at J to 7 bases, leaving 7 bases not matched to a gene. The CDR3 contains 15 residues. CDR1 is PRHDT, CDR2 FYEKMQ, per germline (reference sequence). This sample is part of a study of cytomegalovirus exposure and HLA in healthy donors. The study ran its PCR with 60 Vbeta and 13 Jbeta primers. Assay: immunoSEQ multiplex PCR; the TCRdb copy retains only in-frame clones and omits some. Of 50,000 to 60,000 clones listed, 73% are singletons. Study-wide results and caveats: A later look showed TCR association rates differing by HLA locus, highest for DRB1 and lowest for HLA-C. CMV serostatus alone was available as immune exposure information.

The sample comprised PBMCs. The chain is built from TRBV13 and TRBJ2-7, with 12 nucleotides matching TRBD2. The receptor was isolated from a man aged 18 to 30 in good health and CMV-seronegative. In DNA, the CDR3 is TGTGCCAGCAGCTTCCGACTAGCGGGAGTAGAAGAGCAGTACTTC. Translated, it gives CASSFRLAGVEEQYF.